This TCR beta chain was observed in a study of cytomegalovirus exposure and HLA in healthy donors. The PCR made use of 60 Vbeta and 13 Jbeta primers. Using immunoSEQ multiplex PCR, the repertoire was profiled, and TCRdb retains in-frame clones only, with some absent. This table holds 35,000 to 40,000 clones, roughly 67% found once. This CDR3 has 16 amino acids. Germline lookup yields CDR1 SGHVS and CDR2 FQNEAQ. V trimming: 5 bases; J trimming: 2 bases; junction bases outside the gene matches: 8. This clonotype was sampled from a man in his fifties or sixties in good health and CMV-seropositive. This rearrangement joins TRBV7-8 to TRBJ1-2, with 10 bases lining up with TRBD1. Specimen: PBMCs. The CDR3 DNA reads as TGTGCCAGCAGCATGAGACAGGGGGCCGTGAACTATGGCTACACCTTC. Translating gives CASSMRQGAVNYGYTF.